The 21 T cell receptor beta chains below come from one sample, sequenced in a study of blood T cell repertoires in COVID-19. Sequencing used immunoSEQ multiplex PCR; TCRdb keeps in-frame clones, though not all of them. This sample has 100,000 to 150,000 clones, with about 84% found just once. Sequences were obtained from peripheral blood. All receptors derive from a woman aged 55-75 years with acute or convalescent COVID-19.

The V gene is TRBV18, the J gene TRBJ1-1; D is undetermined. V dropped 5 bases and J dropped 4 bases, with 35 bases sitting between them. The CDR3 has 21 amino acids. Germline CDR1 and CDR2: KGHSH and LQKENI. CDR3 in amino acids: CASSAMKSGVKGTGIGTEAFF. The CDR3 coding sequence is TGTGCCAGCTCAGCGATGAAGTCCGGGGTAAAGGGCACTGGTATTGGCACTGAAGCTTTCTTT. The variable domain in full, completed from reference TRBV18 and TRBJ1-1, reads NAGVMQNPRHLVRRRGQEARLRCSPMKGHSHVYWYRQLPEEGLKFMVYLQKENIIDESGMPKERFSAEFPKEGPSILRIQQVVRGDSAAYFCASSAMKSGVKGTGIGTEAFFGQGTRLTVV.

There are a few counts of this clone. V gene TRBV6-1 combines with J gene TRBJ2-7, with D maybe TRBD1 (6 bases). From germline, CDR1 is MNHNS and CDR2 SASEGT. Trimming cost V 2 bases and J 3 bases, with 11 bases left between them. The CDR3 has 14 residues. CDR3 region: CASSENRVLYEQYF. The CDR3 nucleotides read TGTGCCAGCAGTGAAAACAGGGTTCTCTACGAGCAGTACTTC.

The chain uses TRBV28 and TRBJ1-2; D ambiguous. Trimming took off 6 bases at V and 4 bases at J, with 9 bases between the two ends. The CDR3 length is 12 residues. CDR1 MDHEN and CDR2 SYDVKM come from the germline V gene. In nucleotides, the CDR3 is TGTGCCAGCAGGATCAATAGCTATGGCTACACCTTC. Its translation: CASRINSYGYTF.

This rearrangement joins TRBV25-1 to TRBJ1-2; 10 bases fit TRBD1. The germline gives CDR1 MGHDK, CDR2 SYGVNS. Trimming took 4 bases from V and 8 from J; bases not matched to a gene: 13. The CDR3 has 16 amino acids. The CDR3 coding sequence is TGTGCCAGCAGTGTCCTAACAACCGGGACAGGGGTCGGCTACACCTTC. Translated, it gives CASSVLTTGTGVGYTF.

CDR3 region: CASSSQDRGQGLRNTIYF. The CDR3 DNA reads TGTGCCAGCAGCTCTCAAGACAGGGGCCAGGGGCTGAGGAACACCATATATTTT. The chain links TRBV5-6 to TRBJ1-3, with 8 bases that match TRBD1. CDR1 SGHDT and CDR2 YYEEEE come from the germline V gene. CDR3 length: 18 residues. V lost 3 bases, J lost 7 bases, and 18 bases stayed unmatched. Variable domain in full (rest from reference TRBV5-6 and TRBJ1-3): DAGVTQSPTHLIKTRGQQVTLRCSPKSGHDTVSWYQQALGQGPQFIFQYYEEEERQRGNFPDRFSGHQFPNYSSELNVNALLLGDSALYLCASSSQDRGQGLRNTIYFGEGSWLTVV.

The V and J genes are TRBV10-3 and TRBJ1-5; 11 bases match TRBD1. Germline V gives CDR1 ENHRY, CDR2 SYGVKD. V lost 8 bases and J lost 6; bases outside the gene matches: 3. The CDR3 runs to 13 residues. CDR3 nucleotide sequence: TGTGCCATCGGAGGACAGGGGGCTCAGCCCCAGCATTTT. The encoded protein is CAIGGQGAQPQHF.

This rearrangement joins TRBV5-1 to TRBJ1-2, with D tentatively TRBD1 (5 bases). V lost 5 bases and J lost 3, with 11 bases in between. Germline loops: CDR1 SGHRS, CDR2 YFSETQ. The CDR3 consists of 13 residues. The CDR3 protein is CASSLQVHYGYTF. CDR3 bases: TGCGCCAGCAGTCTACAGGTCCACTATGGCTACACCTTC.

V and J are TRBV6-8 and TRBJ1-1; D not certain. The CDR3 sequence is 13 residues long. Germline lookup yields CDR1 MNHGY and CDR2 SAAAGT. Trimming cost V 4 bases and J 3 bases, with 9 bases left between them. CDR3 sequence (DNA): TGTGCCAGCAGTTTTTCGCGATACACTGAAGCTTTCTTT. Translation gives CASSFSRYTEAFF.

The V gene is TRBV5-8, the J gene TRBJ1-5, with 7 bases fitting TRBD1. CDR1 SGHTS and CDR2 YDEGEE come from the germline V gene. The V and J ends lost 4 bases and 0 bases, in that order; junction bases with no gene match: 4. The CDR3 spans 15 residues. DNA of the CDR3: TGTGCCAGCAGCGGGACAGCCTTTAGCAATCAGCCCCAGCATTTT. Encoded protein: CASSGTAFSNQPQHF.

This rearrangement joins TRBV2 to TRBJ1-5, with TRBD1 matching 11 bases. The CDR3 length is 17 residues. Trimming cost V 3 bases and J 3 bases; bases outside gene matches: 7. CDR1 and CDR2 from the germline V gene are SNHLY and FYNNEI. The CDR3 reads CASSDGQGASYNQPQHF. For the CDR3, the DNA is TGTGCCAGCAGTGATGGACAGGGGGCTTCCTACAATCAGCCCCAGCATTTT.

The CDR3 protein is CASSEAGGGTGELFF. For the CDR3, the DNA is TGTGCCAGCAGTGAAGCGGGGGGTGGGACCGGGGAGCTGTTTTTT. The chain combines TRBV2 with TRBJ2-2, with D perhaps TRBD2 (6 bases). The CDR3 is made up of 15 amino acids. Per germline, CDR1 SNHLY and CDR2 FYNNEI. Trimming cost V 0 bases and J 5 bases, with 10 bases left between them. The full variable domain, rest sourced from reference TRBV2 and TRBJ2-2, is EPEVTQTPSHQVTQMGQEVILRCVPISNHLYFYWYRQILGQKVEFLVSFYNNEISEKSEIFDDQFSVERPDGSNFTLKIRSTKLEDSAMYFCASSEAGGGTGELFFGEGSRLTVL.

This chain joins TRBV28 and TRBJ1-3; D gene ambiguous. Trimming took off 7 bases at V and 0 bases at J, with 19 bases between the two ends. This CDR3 contains 17 residues. Germline CDR1 MDHEN, CDR2 SYDVKM. DNA for the CDR3: TGTGCCAGCACCCCCCGAGGACTATTAAGCTCTGGAAACACCATATATTTT. Its protein is CASTPRGLLSSGNTIYF.

This clone was seen only once. The chain combines TRBV18 with TRBJ2-2; D is uncertain. V was shortened by 3 bases and J by 9 bases, with 11 bases between the two germline ends. Germline V gene data show CDR1 as KGHSH and CDR2 as LQKENI. CDR3 size: 13 residues. The CDR3 DNA is TGTGCCAGCTCACCGAGCAAGATCAGGGAGCTGTTTTTT. It specifies CASSPSKIRELFF.

The chain employs TRBV9 and TRBJ1-3; 7 bases agree with TRBD1. Trimming took 4 bases from V and 4 from J; bases not matched to a gene: 11. This CDR3 has 16 amino acids. CDR1 and CDR2 from the germline V gene are SGDLS and YYNGEE. This chain's CDR3 is CASSPQNDRVGNTIYF. CDR3 in DNA: TGTGCCAGCAGCCCTCAAAACGACAGGGTGGGAAACACCATATATTTT.

As regards this clone: A read error may account for a junction end that differs from germline. Within the sample, other DNA sequences also encode this same CDR3. V and J are TRBV19 and TRBJ1-4; TRBD1 matches 7 bases. Germline loops: CDR1 LNHDA, CDR2 SQIVND (reference sequence). This CDR3 has 14 amino acids. In DNA form, the CDR3 reads TGTGCCAGCAAAGGGACAGCAACAAATGAAAAACTGTTTTTT. This encodes CASKGTATNEKLFF.

The V and J genes are TRBV30 and TRBJ1-1; TRBD1 matches at 7 bases. Trimming cost V 4 bases and J 1 base; bases outside gene matches: 3. The CDR3 contains 13 residues. Germline V lookup: CDR1 GTSNPN, CDR2 SVGIG (reference sequence). CDR3 sequence reads: CAWTRQGNTEAFF. For the CDR3, the DNA is TGTGCCTGGACCAGACAGGGGAACACTGAAGCTTTCTTT.

The chain recombines TRBV5-1 with TRBJ2-5; the D gene is possibly TRBD1 (5 bases). There are 15 residues in the CDR3. The ends were cut back, 0 bases at V and 0 bases at J, with 9 bases in the middle. Germline V lookup: CDR1 SGHRS, CDR2 YFSETQ. CDR3 loop: CASSLDPGYQETQYF. As DNA, the CDR3 is TGCGCCAGCAGCTTGGACCCAGGGTACCAAGAGACCCAGTACTTC.

This clone was found a few times. The chain has TRBV10-3 and TRBJ2-2, with 9 bases matching TRBD1. Germline CDR1 reads ENHRY; CDR2 reads SYGVKD. V was pared by 3 bases and J by 2 bases, with 4 bases of the junction left unmatched. This CDR3 has 16 amino acids. The CDR3 loop reads CAISDSQGANTGELFF. The CDR3, as DNA: TGTGCCATCAGTGATTCACAGGGGGCTAACACCGGGGAGCTGTTTTTT.

The genes are TRBV5-5 and TRBJ2-5, with a tentative D call TRBD1 (6 bases). This CDR3 has 14 residues. Between the trimmed V and J ends, which lost 3 bases and 4 bases, there was a span of 13 bases. CDR1 is SGHKS and CDR2 is YYEKEE in the germline V gene (reference sequence). CDR3 residues: CASSWGPPRETQYF. The DNA for the CDR3 is TGTGCCAGCAGCTGGGGGCCTCCTCGAGAGACCCAGTACTTC.

The chain recombines TRBV6-5 with TRBJ1-6; the match to TRBD1 covers 9 bases. V trimming: 6 bases; J trimming: 8 bases; junction bases outside the gene matches: 5. CDR3 length: 14 residues. Looked up from germline, CDR1 is MNHEY and CDR2 is SVGAGI. CDR3 DNA sequence: TGTGCCAGCAGATTAACAGGGGGCGATTCACCCCTCCACTTT. Translated, it gives CASRLTGGDSPLHF.

The sample holds one count of this clone. The V and J genes are TRBV9 and TRBJ2-7, with D perhaps matching TRBD1 (5 bases). Deletions cut 4 bases from V and 3 bases from J, with 14 bases between. The CDR3 is 14 residues long. CDR1 and CDR2 (germline): SGDLS, YYNGEE. For the CDR3, the DNA is TGTGCCAGCAGCCGGAATCTAGGGGTCTACGAGCAGTACTTC. It yields the protein CASSRNLGVYEQYF.